The rows below give T cell receptor beta chains drawn from one sample of a study of T cell responses to AZD1222 COVID-19 vaccine. Libraries were prepared by immunoSEQ multiplex PCR; TCRdb keeps only in-frame clonotypes and omits some of them. The sample holds 90,000 to 110,000 clones, approximately 88% seen once. This material consisted of peripheral blood, taken on day 0 of MenACWY control vaccination. These receptors all come from an adult in good health. The CDR3 runs from the conserved cysteine through the conserved F or W. Fields, in order: J gene, V gene, D gene, clone size, CDR3 protein, CDR3 DNA. The D gene is left open where the match is weak. Clone size is given for some rows only: seen once, a few or many times, or a class if the clone is expanded.

j_call: TRBJ1-2
v_call: TRBV3-1/TRBV3-2
d_call: TRBD1
clone_size: .
cdr3_aa: CASSQAVRTGFYGYTF
cdr3_nt: TGTGCCAGCAGCCAAGCCGTCAGGACAGGTTTCTATGGCTACACCTTC

j_call: TRBJ1-2
v_call: TRBV27
d_call: .
clone_size: .
cdr3_aa: CASSLYGNGGSSYGYTF
cdr3_nt: TGTGCCAGCAGTTTATATGGCAATGGGGGATCGTCCTATGGCTACACCTTC

j_call: TRBJ2-1
v_call: TRBV10-3
d_call: TRBD2
clone_size: .
cdr3_aa: CAISEPPGLAGGYEQFF
cdr3_nt: TGTGCCATCAGTGAGCCTCCGGGACTAGCGGGAGGCTATGAGCAGTTCTTC

j_call: TRBJ2-7
v_call: TRBV5-8
d_call: .
clone_size: .
cdr3_aa: CASSLYRSSYEQYF
cdr3_nt: TGTGCCAGCAGTCTTTACAGGAGCTCCTACGAGCAGTACTTC

j_call: TRBJ2-3
v_call: TRBV9
d_call: TRBD2
clone_size: .
cdr3_aa: CASSVGSSGSDRTDTQYF
cdr3_nt: TGTGCCAGCAGCGTAGGATCTAGCGGGTCGGACCGCACAGATACGCAGTATTTT

j_call: TRBJ1-1
v_call: TRBV10-3
d_call: .
clone_size: .
cdr3_aa: CATVGAGSEAFF
cdr3_nt: TGTGCCACGGTCGGGGCGGGAAGCGAAGCTTTCTTT

j_call: TRBJ2-5
v_call: TRBV28
d_call: .
clone_size: .
cdr3_aa: CASSLDSQETQYF
cdr3_nt: TGTGCCAGCAGTTTAGACAGCCAAGAGACCCAGTACTTC

j_call: TRBJ2-2
v_call: TRBV19
d_call: .
clone_size: .
cdr3_aa: CASSTAPQGQYTGELFF
cdr3_nt: TGTGCCAGTAGTACAGCCCCCCAGGGGCAGTACACCGGGGAGCTGTTTTTT

j_call: TRBJ1-2
v_call: TRBV4-2
d_call: .
clone_size: .
cdr3_aa: CASSQDLQYGYTF
cdr3_nt: TGTGCCAGCAGCCAAGATTTACAGTATGGCTACACCTTC

j_call: TRBJ2-1
v_call: TRBV7-9
d_call: TRBD2
clone_size: once
cdr3_aa: CASSSPGGALSVEQFF
cdr3_nt: TGTGCCAGCAGCTCCCCGGGAGGGGCCCTTTCAGTGGAGCAGTTCTTC

j_call: TRBJ2-2
v_call: TRBV28
d_call: TRBD1
clone_size: few
cdr3_aa: CASSLPWTGGPEDTGELFF
cdr3_nt: TGTGCCAGCAGTTTACCTTGGACAGGGGGCCCCGAGGACACCGGGGAGCTGTTTTTT

j_call: TRBJ1-3
v_call: TRBV5-4
d_call: .
clone_size: few
cdr3_aa: CASSWQPGTYSGNTIYF
cdr3_nt: TGTGCCAGCAGCTGGCAGCCCGGGACGTACTCTGGAAACACCATATATTTT

j_call: TRBJ1-6
v_call: TRBV25-1
d_call: .
clone_size: .
cdr3_aa: CASSEYGGGLPLHF
cdr3_nt: TGTGCCAGCAGTGAATATGGTGGGGGACTGCCCCTCCACTTT

j_call: TRBJ1-3
v_call: TRBV2
d_call: .
clone_size: .
cdr3_aa: CASTTNGGASGNTIYF
cdr3_nt: TGTGCCAGCACCACCAATGGGGGCGCTTCTGGAAACACCATATATTTT

j_call: TRBJ2-6
v_call: TRBV5-4
d_call: .
clone_size: many
cdr3_aa: CASSLGASSGANVLTF
cdr3_nt: TGTGCCAGCAGCTTGGGGGCCAGCTCTGGGGCCAACGTCCTGACTTTC

j_call: TRBJ1-4
v_call: TRBV7-9
d_call: .
clone_size: .
cdr3_aa: CASSAHAGANEKLFF
cdr3_nt: TGTGCCAGCAGCGCCCACGCGGGGGCTAATGAAAAACTGTTTTTT

j_call: TRBJ2-3
v_call: TRBV5-1
d_call: TRBD1
clone_size: .
cdr3_aa: CASSSTQGAGGTQYF
cdr3_nt: TGCGCCAGCAGCTCAACCCAGGGGGCGGGTGGTACGCAGTATTTT